This is a list of T cell receptor beta chains from one sample in a study of early T cells in non-severe SARS-CoV-2 infection. TCRdb used MiXCR to reprocess the 5' RACE reads, holding one entry per CDR3 protein. This table has roughly 23,000 distinct CDR3 sequences, roughly 3.5% appearing once. Input material: whole blood. The receptor source for this set is an adult who was a healthcare worker with PCR-confirmed SARS-CoV-2 infection or an uninfected control (not recorded which). Both conserved end residues are part of each CDR3. The D gene is left open where the match is weak. Where a row states a size, it is once, few, many or the class of an expanded clone; other rows omit it.

clone size | J gene | D gene | V gene | CDR3 DNA | CDR3 protein
many | TRBJ1-5 | NA | TRBV27 | TGTGCCAAAAGACGTCAGCCCCAGCATTTT | CAKRRQPQHF
medium-sized | TRBJ2-3 | TRBD1 | TRBV29-1 | TGCAGCGTTGAAGATGGTACAGGGGGTATAACAGATACGCAGTATTTT | CSVEDGTGGITDTQYF
many | TRBJ2-7 | NA | TRBV6-2/TRBV6-3 | TGTGCCAGCAGTACCTCCTACGAGCAGTACTTC | CASSTSYEQYF
few | TRBJ1-5 | NA | TRBV19 | TGTGCCAGTAGTTATAGGCAACATAGCAATCAGCCCCAGCATTTT | CASSYRQHSNQPQHF
few | TRBJ1-3 | NA | TRBV12-3/TRBV12-4 | TGTGCCAGCAGGCAGACCAGCTCTGGAAACACCATATATTTT | CASRQTSSGNTIYF
many | TRBJ2-3 | TRBD2 | TRBV7-2 | TGTGCCAGCAGCTTAGATGGGGGGGGCACAGATACGCAGTATTTT | CASSLDGGGTDTQYF
many | TRBJ2-3 | TRBD2 | TRBV7-2 | TGTGCCAGCAGCTCAAGGACTAGCGGGAGCCCAGATACGCAGTATTTT | CASSSRTSGSPDTQYF
many | TRBJ2-5 | TRBD2 | TRBV20-1 | TGCAGTGCCCCCTCTAGCGGGGGGGCCCCAGAGACCCAGTACTTC | CSAPSSGGAPETQYF
many | TRBJ2-2 | TRBD1 | TRBV19 | TGTGCCAGTAGTTTGGGACAGTGGGCGGCCGGGGAGCTGTTTTTT | CASSLGQWAAGELFF
many | TRBJ1-4 | NA | TRBV18 | TGTGCCAGCTCACCCGGGAGAGGTAGTGAAAAACTGTTTTTT | CASSPGRGSEKLFF
many | TRBJ2-4 | TRBD1 | TRBV5-1 | TGCGCCAGCAGCTTGGAAGGGACAGGGAAAAACATTCAGTACTTC | CASSLEGTGKNIQYF
many | TRBJ2-2 | NA | TRBV7-6 | TGTGCCAGCAGCTTAGTCCTAAACACCGGGGAGCTGTTTTTT | CASSLVLNTGELFF
many | TRBJ1-3 | NA | TRBV30 | TGTGCCTGCATGGGCCCCTCTGGAAACACCATATATTTT | CACMGPSGNTIYF
many | TRBJ1-2 | TRBD1 | TRBV29-1 | TGCAGCGTTCTCCGACAGGGAGCTAACTATGGCTACACCTTC | CSVLRQGANYGYTF
many | TRBJ2-7 | NA | TRBV4-1 | TGCGCCAGCAGCCAATATAATGAGCAGTACTTC | CASSQYNEQYF
many | TRBJ2-3 | TRBD2 | TRBV12-3/TRBV12-4 | TGTGCCAGCAGTTCTAGCGGGACGACAGATACGCAGTATTTT | CASSSSGTTDTQYF
many | TRBJ2-3 | TRBD1 | TRBV18 | TGTGCCAGCTCACCGTGGGACAGGGTAGATACGCAGTATTTT | CASSPWDRVDTQYF
many | TRBJ2-7 | TRBD1 | TRBV30 | TGTGCCTACAGGGGGGTCGGTAATTACGAGCAGTACTTC | CAYRGVGNYEQYF
many | TRBJ1-2 | NA | TRBV18 | TGTGCCAGCTCACCACAGGGCAATGGCTACACCTTC | CASSPQGNGYTF
many | TRBJ1-1 | NA | TRBV5-1 | TGCGCCAGCAGCCCGTTCTCGGCCAGTATGAACACTGAAGCTTTCTTT | CASSPFSASMNTEAFF
few | TRBJ2-3 | NA | TRBV4-1 | TGCGCCAGCAGCCACCCGTTAGCGGTTGGCACAGATACGCAGTATTTT | CASSHPLAVGTDTQYF
many | TRBJ2-4 | TRBD2 | TRBV10-3 | TGTGCCATCAGTGATGGCGGGAGAGGTCGAGCCAAAAACATTCAGTACTTC | CAISDGGRGRAKNIQYF
many | TRBJ1-1 | NA | TRBV5-1 | TGCGCCAGCAGCGAGGTCCGACAGAACACTGAAGCTTTCTTT | CASSEVRQNTEAFF
many | TRBJ1-6 | TRBD1 | TRBV6-5 | TGTGCCAGCAGGGCGGGACAGAGGAGATCACCCCTCCACTTT | CASRAGQRRSPLHF
many | TRBJ1-2 | NA | TRBV3-1 | TGTGCCAGCAGCCAAGAAGGGGAAAGGATCGGATATGGCTACACCTTC | CASSQEGERIGYGYTF
medium-sized | TRBJ1-5 | TRBD1 | TRBV20-1 | TGCAGTGCTAGGGGGACAGGGGGCAGCAATCAGCCCCAGCATTTT | CSARGTGGSNQPQHF
many | TRBJ1-3 | NA | TRBV28 | TGTGCCAGCAGTTTGCGGGGCGCGAACACCATATATTTT | CASSLRGANTIYF
few | TRBJ2-3 | TRBD2 | TRBV27 | TGTGCCAGCAGTTTATTTCTGGCGGGGGGCCGCCCAGATACGCAGTATTTT | CASSLFLAGGRPDTQYF
NA | TRBJ2-4 | TRBD1 | TRBV19 | TGTGCCAGTACCGGGACAGGGGGTATCATTCAGTACTTC | CASTGTGGIIQYF
many | TRBJ2-3 | NA | TRBV24-1 | TGTGCCACCAGTGACCCCGACCCAGCTCGCACAGATACGCAGTATTTT | CATSDPDPARTDTQYF
NA | TRBJ2-1 | NA | TRBV18 | TGTGCCAGCTCACCACCGGTCTCTGGCTTCTACAATGAGCAGTTCTTC | CASSPPVSGFYNEQFF
few | TRBJ2-7 | NA | TRBV7-6 | TGTGCCAGCAGCTTAGCGCCGGGAACCTACGAGCAGTACTTC | CASSLAPGTYEQYF
few | TRBJ1-4 | NA | TRBV11-2 | TGTGCCAGCAGCTCGCTACAGGGTAGGGAAAAACTGTTTTTT | CASSSLQGREKLFF
many | TRBJ2-4 | TRBD1 | TRBV7-2 | TGTGCCAGCAGAACCGGGACAGGGGGGGGAAACCCAAACATTCAGTACTTC | CASRTGTGGGNPNIQYF
many | TRBJ1-3 | NA | TRBV7-9 | TGTGCCAGCAGCCGCTGGGCTACTCCTGCTACTTTCTCTGGAAACACCATATATTTT | CASSRWATPATFSGNTIYF
many | TRBJ2-2 | NA | TRBV7-2 | TGTGCCAGCAGCTTCCGGGTGAACACCGGGGAGCTGTTTTTT | CASSFRVNTGELFF
many | TRBJ2-3 | NA | TRBV24-1 | TGTGCCACCAGTGCAGTAGACAGCACAGATACGCAGTATTTT | CATSAVDSTDTQYF
many | TRBJ2-1 | TRBD2 | TRBV9 | TGTGCCAGCAGCGCAGGACTAGGTTGGAACAATGAGCAGTTCTTC | CASSAGLGWNNEQFF
many | TRBJ2-6 | NA | TRBV20-1 | TGCAGTGCTAGAGTGGGGAATTCTGGGGCCAACGTCCTGACTTTC | CSARVGNSGANVLTF
NA | TRBJ1-1 | NA | TRBV20-1 | TGCAGTGGAACGGGGGGGATGAACACTGAAGCTTTCTTT | CSGTGGMNTEAFF
many | TRBJ1-1 | NA | TRBV24-1 | TGTGCCACCAGTGACCCTGATCTAGGGGGGCGGAACACTGAAGCTTTCTTT | CATSDPDLGGRNTEAFF
many | TRBJ1-2 | NA | TRBV15 | TGTGCCACCAGCAGGCCGGCAGCTAACTATGGCTACACCTTC | CATSRPAANYGYTF
many | TRBJ2-1 | NA | TRBV11-2 | TGTGCCAGCAGCTTAGTAACCAATGAGCAGTTCTTC | CASSLVTNEQFF
medium-sized | TRBJ1-1 | NA | TRBV27 | TGTGCCAGCAGTTTATCGGCAGACAGTCTCCTCTACACTGAAGCTTTCTTT | CASSLSADSLLYTEAFF
many | TRBJ2-1 | NA | TRBV6-1 | TGTGCCAGCAGTTCCCGACGCGGCGATGAGCAGTTCTTC | CASSSRRGDEQFF
medium-sized | TRBJ1-6 | NA | TRBV7-8 | TGTGCCAGCAGCGGAGGGCAGGGCTCCTATAATTCACCCCTCCACTTT | CASSGGQGSYNSPLHF
medium-sized | TRBJ2-5 | NA | TRBV24-1 | TGTGCCACCAGTCGAGGGGTCGAGACCCAGTACTTC | CATSRGVETQYF
medium-sized | TRBJ1-2 | NA | TRBV30 | TGTGCCTGGAGTGTAAACTATGGCTACACCTTC | CAWSVNYGYTF
many | TRBJ2-7 | NA | TRBV5-1 | TGCGCCAGCAGCGCCGGATTTTCAGGCGAGCAGTACTTC | CASSAGFSGEQYF
medium-sized | TRBJ1-3 | NA | TRBV12-3/TRBV12-4 | TGTGCCAGCAGTTTACTGCGCCTGAAGGGAAACACCATATATTTT | CASSLLRLKGNTIYF
once | TRBJ2-3 | TRBD2 | TRBV11-2 | TGTGCCAGCGGCTTAGGGGCCGGGGGGATGACAGATACGCAGTATTTT | CASGLGAGGMTDTQYF
medium-sized | TRBJ1-6 | NA | TRBV12-3/TRBV12-4 | TGTGCCAGCAGTTTCCCACCTGAGGATTCACCCCTCCACTTT | CASSFPPEDSPLHF
many | TRBJ2-7 | NA | TRBV4-1 | TGCGCCAGCAGCGCTACTCGGAGCTACGAGCAGTACTTC | CASSATRSYEQYF
many | TRBJ2-3 | NA | TRBV28 | TGTGCCAGCAGTGGGCCAACAGCGGACGAAACGTTGCGGGATACGCAGTATTTT | CASSGPTADETLRDTQYF
many | TRBJ1-5 | NA | TRBV20-1 | TGCAGTGCTAGGAGGGCAGATAGCAATCAGCCCCAGCATTTT | CSARRADSNQPQHF
many | TRBJ1-5 | NA | TRBV7-2 | TGTGCCAGCAGCTTGGGGAGGTCGTATCTTGGGGTGCCCCAGCATTTT | CASSLGRSYLGVPQHF
many | TRBJ2-1 | TRBD2 | TRBV20-1 | TGCAGTGCTAGACTAGCGGGAGGGCCTTACAATGAGCAGTTCTTC | CSARLAGGPYNEQFF
many | TRBJ1-1 | TRBD1 | TRBV10-3 | TGTGCCATCAGCCCGGGACAGGGAACTGAAGCTTTCTTT | CAISPGQGTEAFF
medium-sized | TRBJ2-5 | NA | TRBV6-5 | TGTGCCAGCAGTCCACAGCACCTGACGAAGACCCAGTACTTC | CASSPQHLTKTQYF
medium-sized | TRBJ2-2 | NA | TRBV7-3 | TGTGCCAGCAGCTTGAAGAGCTTTGTGAACACCGGGGAGCTGTTTTTT | CASSLKSFVNTGELFF